This T cell receptor (beta chain) was obtained from a study of T-cell reconstitution after alpha-beta-depleted transplantation in children. The CDR3 is 13 residues long. The junction had 7 bases not matched to a gene; V was cut back by 8 bases and J by 7 bases. Using unique molecular identifiers, the investigators prepared the TCRbeta library. TCRdb recomputed calls from the PCR reads with MiXCR, one row per CDR3 protein. The table has some 550,000 distinct CDR3 sequences, approximately 16% seen once; the top ten hold roughly 3.3%. The V call is TRBV12-3 or TRBV12-4, the J call TRBJ2-1; 8 bases map to TRBD1. This TCR was recovered from a human donor who donated a stem cell graft to a child with acute lymphoblastic leukemia. Sequencing was performed on PBMCs from the stem cell graft donor, taken from the stem cell graft. CDR3 sequence: CASGGTGGNEQFF. Here the CDR3 DNA reads TGTGCCAGCGGAGGGACAGGTGGAAATGAGCAGTTCTTC.